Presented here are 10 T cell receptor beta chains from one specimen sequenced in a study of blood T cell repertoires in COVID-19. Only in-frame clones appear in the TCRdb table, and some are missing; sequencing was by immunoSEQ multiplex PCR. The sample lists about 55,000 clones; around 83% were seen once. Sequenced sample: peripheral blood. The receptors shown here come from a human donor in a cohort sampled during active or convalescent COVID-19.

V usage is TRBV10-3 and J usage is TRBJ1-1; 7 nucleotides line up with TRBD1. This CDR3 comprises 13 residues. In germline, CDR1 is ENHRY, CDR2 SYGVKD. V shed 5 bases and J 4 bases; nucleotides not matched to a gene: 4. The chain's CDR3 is CAISSQGSTEAFF. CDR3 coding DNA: TGTGCCATCAGTTCACAGGGGAGCACTGAAGCTTTCTTT.

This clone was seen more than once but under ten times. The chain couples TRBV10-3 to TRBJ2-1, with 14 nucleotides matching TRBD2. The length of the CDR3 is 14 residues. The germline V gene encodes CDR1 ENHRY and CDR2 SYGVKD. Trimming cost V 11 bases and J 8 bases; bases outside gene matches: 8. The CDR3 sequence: CAPHWTSGGHEQFF. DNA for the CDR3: TGTGCCCCCCATTGGACTAGCGGGGGGCATGAGCAGTTCTTC.

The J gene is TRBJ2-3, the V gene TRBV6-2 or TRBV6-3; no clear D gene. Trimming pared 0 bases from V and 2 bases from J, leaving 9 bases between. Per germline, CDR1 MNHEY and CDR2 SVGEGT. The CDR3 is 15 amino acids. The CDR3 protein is CASSYSESSTDTQYF. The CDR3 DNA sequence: TGTGCCAGCAGTTACTCGGAGTCCTCCACAGATACGCAGTATTTT.

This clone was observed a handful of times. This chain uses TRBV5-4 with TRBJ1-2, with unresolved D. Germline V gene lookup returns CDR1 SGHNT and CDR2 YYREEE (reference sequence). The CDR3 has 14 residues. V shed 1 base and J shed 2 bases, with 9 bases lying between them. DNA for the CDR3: TGTGCCAGCAGCTTGAGCGGCCAAAACTATGGCTACACCTTC. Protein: CASSLSGQNYGYTF. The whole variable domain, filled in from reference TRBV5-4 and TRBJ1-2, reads ETGVTQSPTHLIKTRGQQVTLRCSSQSGHNTVSWYQQALGQGPQFIFQYYREEENGRGNFPPRFSGLQFPNYSSELNVNALELDDSALYLCASSLSGQNYGYTFGSGTRLTVV.

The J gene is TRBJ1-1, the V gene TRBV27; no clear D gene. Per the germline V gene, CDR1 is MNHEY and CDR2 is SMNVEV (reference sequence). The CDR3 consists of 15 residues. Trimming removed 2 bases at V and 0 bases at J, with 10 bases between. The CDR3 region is CASSLLADMNTEAFF. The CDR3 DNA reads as TGTGCCAGCAGTTTACTGGCAGACATGAACACTGAAGCTTTCTTT.

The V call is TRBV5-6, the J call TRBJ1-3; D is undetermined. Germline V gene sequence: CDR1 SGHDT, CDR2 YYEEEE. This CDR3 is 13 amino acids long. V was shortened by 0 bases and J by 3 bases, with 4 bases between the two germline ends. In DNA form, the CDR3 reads TGTGCCAGCAGCTTGGCCGGTGGAAACACCATATATTTT. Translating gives CASSLAGGNTIYF.

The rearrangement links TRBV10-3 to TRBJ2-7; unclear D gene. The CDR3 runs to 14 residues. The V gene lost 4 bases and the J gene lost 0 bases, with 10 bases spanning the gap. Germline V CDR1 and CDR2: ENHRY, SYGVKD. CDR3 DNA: TGTGCCATCAGTGGGGCCGTGAGCTCCTACGAGCAGTACTTC. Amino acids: CAISGAVSSYEQYF.

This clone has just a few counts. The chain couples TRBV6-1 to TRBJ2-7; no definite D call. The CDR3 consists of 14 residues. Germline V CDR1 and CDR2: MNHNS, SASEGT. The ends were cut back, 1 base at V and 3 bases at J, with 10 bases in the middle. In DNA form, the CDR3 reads TGTGCCAGCAGTGAAGGGCATCCGAACTACGAGCAGTACTTC. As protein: CASSEGHPNYEQYF.

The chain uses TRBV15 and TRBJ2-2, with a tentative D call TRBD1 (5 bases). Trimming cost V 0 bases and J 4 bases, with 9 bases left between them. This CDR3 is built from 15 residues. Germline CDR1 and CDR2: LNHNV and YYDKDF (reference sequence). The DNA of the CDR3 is TGTGCCACCAGCAGAGATAGGCAGGGCACCGGGGAGCTGTTTTTT. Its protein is CATSRDRQGTGELFF.

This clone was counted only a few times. The CDR3 loop reads CASSRPSYGYTF. CDR3 coding DNA: TGTGCCAGCTCACGACCCAGCTATGGCTACACCTTC. The rearrangement links TRBV18 to TRBJ1-2, with no clear D. This CDR3 spans 12 amino acids. CDR1 is KGHSH, CDR2 LQKENI, per germline. V was trimmed by 4 bases and J by 4 bases, leaving 7 bases between them.